A selection of T cell receptor beta chains follows, all from one sample in a study of response to subunit inactivated influenza vaccine. TCRdb analysed the RT-PCR reads with MiXCR anew, one entry per CDR3 protein. The sample yields approximately 680,000 distinct CDR3 sequences, 15% to 17% seen once. Sequences were derived from PBMCs from blood, sampled roughly 12 days after vaccination. All receptors come from a man aged 50 to 59 who received an inactivated influenza vaccine. CDR3s include the opening cysteine and the closing phenylalanine or tryptophan. Each record gives: clone size, D gene, J gene, V gene, CDR3 DNA, CDR3 protein. The D gene is left open where the match is weak. Size values are once, few and many counts, or a class for expanded clones, and some rows have none.

few | TRBD1 | TRBJ2-7 | TRBV12-3/TRBV12-4 | TGTGCCAGCAGAACCGGGACAGTCTACGAGCAGTACTTC | CASRTGTVYEQYF
- | - | TRBJ1-3 | TRBV20-1 | TGCAGTGCCATTTGGGAGATGAGCTCTGGAAACACCATATATTTT | CSAIWEMSSGNTIYF
- | - | TRBJ2-6 | TRBV20-1 | TGCAGTGCCCCAGGTTTGGACGGGGGCCAATGGGCCAACGTCCTGACTTTC | CSAPGLDGGQWANVLTF
- | - | TRBJ2-3 | TRBV5-1 | TGCGCCAGCAGCTGGGGGCGAGCGTATAGCACAGATACGCAGTATTTT | CASSWGRAYSTDTQYF
- | - | TRBJ2-7 | TRBV5-1 | TGCGCCAGCACCTTCAGACCTAGCGACTCCTACGAGCAGTACTTC | CASTFRPSDSYEQYF
- | TRBD1 | TRBJ1-6 | TRBV12-3/TRBV12-4 | TGTGCCAGCAGTTCTTTGCAGGGGGGGAATTCACCCCTCCACTTT | CASSSLQGGNSPLHF
few | TRBD1 | TRBJ2-5 | TRBV10-2 | TGCGCCAGTGGACAGGTGGCGAGTGAGACCCAGTACTTC | CASGQVASETQYF
few | TRBD1 | TRBJ2-6 | TRBV20-1 | TGCAGTGCTAGAGCCGCGTTGGGACAGCCCGCTGGGGCCAACGTCCTGACTTTC | CSARAALGQPAGANVLTF
- | TRBD1 | TRBJ1-1 | TRBV4-2 | TGTGCCAGCAGCCACCGGGACAGGGAAGCTTTCTTT | CASSHRDREAFF
- | - | TRBJ1-2 | TRBV28 | TGTGCCAGCAGTTTAAATAGTGGTTTCGAAACCTTC | CASSLNSGFETF
- | TRBD2 | TRBJ2-3 | TRBV6-2/TRBV6-3 | TGTGCCAGCCGGCCGCTAGCGGGGACAGATACGCAGTATTTT | CASRPLAGTDTQYF
many | - | TRBJ2-3 | TRBV4-3 | TGCGCCAGCAGCCAAGATCGCGGGGCTCCCCCGTATTTT | CASSQDRGAPPYF
- | - | TRBJ2-1 | TRBV11-2 | TGTGCCAGCAGCTTCAGTCTCAATGAGCAGTTCTTC | CASSFSLNEQFF
few | TRBD1 | TRBJ1-6 | TRBV6-1 | TGTGCCAGCAGTACGGGACAGGGGGTCCCCCCCCTCCACTTT | CASSTGQGVPPLHF
- | TRBD1 | TRBJ2-5 | TRBV7-9 | TGTGCCAGCAGCCCGGCAGGACAGGGGATATGGGAGACCCAGTACTTC | CASSPAGQGIWETQYF
few | TRBD2 | TRBJ2-1 | TRBV6-1 | TGTGCCAGCAACTATCGGGGGGGTGACTACAATGAGCAGTTCTTC | CASNYRGGDYNEQFF
few | TRBD1 | TRBJ1-5 | TRBV4-1 | TGCGCCAGCAGCCAGGGCCGGAGACAGGGACAGCCCCAGCATTTT | CASSQGRRQGQPQHF
many | TRBD2 | TRBJ2-1 | TRBV12-3/TRBV12-4 | TGTGCCAGCAGTAAGTCCGGGACTAGCGGCAATGAGCAGTTCTTC | CASSKSGTSGNEQFF
few | TRBD2 | TRBJ2-7 | TRBV2 | TGTGCCAGCGGGGGGGGGAGCCACGAGCAGTACTTC | CASGGGSHEQYF
- | - | TRBJ2-1 | TRBV7-8 | TGTGCCAGCAGCCCCATAGCGGCAGGGTCCTACAATGAGCAGTTCTTC | CASSPIAAGSYNEQFF
many | TRBD1 | TRBJ1-2 | TRBV7-9 | TGTGCCAGCAGCTTAGGCCAGGGGGACTATGGCTACACCTTC | CASSLGQGDYGYTF
few | - | TRBJ2-7 | TRBV2 | TGTGCCAGCAGCCGGGAGACTACTTCGAGGGAGCAGTACTTC | CASSRETTSREQYF
- | - | TRBJ2-2 | TRBV12-3/TRBV12-4 | TGTGCCAGCAGTTTCACAGGGACTTCCGGGGAGCTGTTTTTT | CASSFTGTSGELFF
- | - | TRBJ2-1 | TRBV7-2 | TGTGCCAGCAGCTTAAACAGGGAAATCGATGAGCAGTTCTTC | CASSLNREIDEQFF
few | TRBD2 | TRBJ2-7 | TRBV12-3/TRBV12-4 | TGTGCCAGCAGACCCGGGACTAGAGTCTCCTTC | CASRPGTRVSF
- | - | TRBJ2-7 | TRBV28 | TGTGCCAGCAGTTTTAGCGTTCCCTACGAGCAGTACTTC | CASSFSVPYEQYF
few | TRBD2 | TRBJ2-1 | TRBV5-4 | TGTGCCAGCAGCTTGGCCTTTGGACGGCTGGCGGGAGAAGGGAATGAGCAGTTCTTC | CASSLAFGRLAGEGNEQFF
- | - | TRBJ1-5 | TRBV6-5 | TGTGCCAGCATTTTAAATAGCAATCAGCCCCAGCATTTT | CASILNSNQPQHF
- | TRBD2 | TRBJ2-2 | TRBV6-2/TRBV6-3 | TGTGCCGCCCGGGCTAGCGGTACCGGGGAGCTGTTTTTT | CAARASGTGELFF
- | TRBD2 | TRBJ2-7 | TRBV11-2 | TGTGCCAGCAGCTTAGTGGGGGGGCTAGCGGGGCTATCCTACGAGCAGTACTTC | CASSLVGGLAGLSYEQYF
- | TRBD2 | TRBJ2-1 | TRBV12-3/TRBV12-4 | TGTGCCAGCAGTATACCGGGACTAGCGGTGAATGAGCAGTTCTTC | CASSIPGLAVNEQFF
- | TRBD2 | TRBJ2-5 | TRBV28 | TGTGCCAGCAGTTTTGAGGCTAGCGGATACCAAGAGACCCAGTACTTC | CASSFEASGYQETQYF
- | TRBD2 | TRBJ2-5 | TRBV12-3/TRBV12-4 | TGTGCCAGCAGTCAGGGACTAGCGGGGGTGATCTTC | CASSQGLAGVIF
many | - | TRBJ2-7 | TRBV6-5 | TGTGCCAGCAGTTACTCCGGGACATCCTACGAGCAGTACTTC | CASSYSGTSYEQYF
few | - | TRBJ1-1 | TRBV29-1 | TGCAGCGTTGACCGGGTTTGGTACACTGAAGCTTTCTTT | CSVDRVWYTEAFF
- | TRBD1 | TRBJ1-5 | TRBV6-2/TRBV6-3 | TGTGCCAGCAGTTACTCCACAGGGGGCAGGGGCAATCAGCCCCAGCATTTT | CASSYSTGGRGNQPQHF
- | - | TRBJ2-2 | TRBV25-1 | TGTGCCAGCAGTGAAACCGGGTTACGTCCCCAAACCGGGGAGCTGTTTTTT | CASSETGLRPQTGELFF
- | TRBD1 | TRBJ2-3 | TRBV12-3/TRBV12-4 | TGTGCCAGCAGTCTCACAGGGGGCGCTTCAAATACGCAGTATTTT | CASSLTGGASNTQYF
- | - | TRBJ2-7 | TRBV5-1 | TGCGCCAGCAGCGATCCCAGTTCCACCTACGAGCAGTACTTC | CASSDPSSTYEQYF
few | - | TRBJ1-2 | TRBV19 | TGTGCCAGTAGGGGGTTACGGGGATATGGCTACACCTTC | CASRGLRGYGYTF
- | TRBD1 | TRBJ2-7 | TRBV20-1 | TGCAGTGCGCGCCCTGACAGGGGGAACGTCTACGAGCAGTACTTC | CSARPDRGNVYEQYF
few | - | TRBJ2-1 | TRBV11-2 | TGTGCCAGCAGCTCCCTGGACATGGGGTACAATGAGCAGTTCTTC | CASSSLDMGYNEQFF
few | - | TRBJ2-3 | TRBV5-1 | TGCGCCAGCAGCTTGAGTACTAGACAAACAGATACGCAGTATTTT | CASSLSTRQTDTQYF
- | - | TRBJ2-5 | TRBV18 | TGTGCCAGCTCCCGCTCCGGGGCCCAAGAGACCCAGTACTTC | CASSRSGAQETQYF
- | TRBD1 | TRBJ1-1 | TRBV5-1 | TGCGCCAGCAGCTTGGCGGGAGGGGGCCCCACTGAAGCTTTCTTT | CASSLAGGGPTEAFF